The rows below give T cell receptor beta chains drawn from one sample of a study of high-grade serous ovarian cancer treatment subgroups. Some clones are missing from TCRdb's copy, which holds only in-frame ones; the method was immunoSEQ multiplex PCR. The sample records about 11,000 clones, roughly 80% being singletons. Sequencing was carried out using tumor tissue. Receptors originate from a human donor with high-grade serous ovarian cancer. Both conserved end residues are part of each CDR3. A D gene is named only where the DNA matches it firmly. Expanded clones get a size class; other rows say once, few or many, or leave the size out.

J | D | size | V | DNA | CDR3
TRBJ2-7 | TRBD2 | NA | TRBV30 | TGTGCCTGGAGTGTTGGGACTAGGTCCTACGAGCAGTACTTC | CAWSVGTRSYEQYF
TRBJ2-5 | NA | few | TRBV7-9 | TGTGCCAGCAGCTTCAGGCGAGGGGAGACCCAGTACTTC | CASSFRRGETQYF
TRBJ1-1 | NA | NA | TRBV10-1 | TGCGCCAGCAAGGGACAGAACACTGAAGCTTTCTTT | CASKGQNTEAFF
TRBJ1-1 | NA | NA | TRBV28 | TGTGCCAGCAGTCCCCCCCGGTACAAACTGCGGGACACTGAAGCTTTCTTT | CASSPPRYKLRDTEAFF
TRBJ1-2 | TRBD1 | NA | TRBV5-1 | TGCGCCAGCAGCTCGGGACAGGGAGGGAGCTACACCTTC | CASSSGQGGSYTF
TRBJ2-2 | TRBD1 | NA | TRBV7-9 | TGTGCCAGCAGCCAGGGACAGTACACCGGGGAGCTGTTTTTT | CASSQGQYTGELFF
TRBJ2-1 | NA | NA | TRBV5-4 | TGTGCCAGCAGCTTGGCCGGAGGGGCGGGCAATGAGCAGTTCTTC | CASSLAGGAGNEQFF
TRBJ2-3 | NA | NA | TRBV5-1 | TGCGCCAGCAGCATACCCCCGGGGAGCACAGATACGCAGTATTTT | CASSIPPGSTDTQYF
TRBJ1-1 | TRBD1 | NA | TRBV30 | TGTGCCTGGGGACAGGGGCGGACTGAAGCTTTCTTT | CAWGQGRTEAFF
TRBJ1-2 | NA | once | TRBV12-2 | TGTGCAAGTCGCTTTATCCGGGGGCAGTACTATGGCTACACCTTC | CASRFIRGQYYGYTF
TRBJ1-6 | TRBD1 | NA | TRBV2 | TGTGCCAGCACGCAGGGGGCAGTGGTATCCTATAATTCACCCCTCCACTTT | CASTQGAVVSYNSPLHF
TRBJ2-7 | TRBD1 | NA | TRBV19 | TGTGCCAGTAGTATATCAACAGGGGTCGTGTCCTACGAGCAGTACTTC | CASSISTGVVSYEQYF
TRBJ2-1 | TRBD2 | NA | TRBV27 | TGTGCCAGCAGTTTGCCGGGGGGTGAGCAGTTCTTC | CASSLPGGEQFF
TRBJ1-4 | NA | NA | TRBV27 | TGTGCCAGCAGTTTTAAGGGGGTGGGTGAAAAACTGTTTTTT | CASSFKGVGEKLFF
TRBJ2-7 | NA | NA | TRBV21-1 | TGTGCCAGCAGCAAAAATGGGGTACGTGGCGGGGAACCAGTCAAGCAGTACTTC | CASSKNGVRGGEPVKQYF
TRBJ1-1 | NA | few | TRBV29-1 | TGCAGCGTTGTGACGGCCGTCATGAACACTGAAGCTTTCTTT | CSVVTAVMNTEAFF
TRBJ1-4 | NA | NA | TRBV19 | TGTGCCAGTAGTCCCTCCGTTCCGAATAATGAAAAACTGTTTTTT | CASSPSVPNNEKLFF
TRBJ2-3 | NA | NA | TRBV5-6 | TGTGCCAGCAGCTTGGGCGGGTGGGGATCTAGCACAGATACGCAGTATTTT | CASSLGGWGSSTDTQYF
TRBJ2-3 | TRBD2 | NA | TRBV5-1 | TGCGCCAGCAGCTTCGGGGGAGGGGGCACAGATACGCAGTATTTT | CASSFGGGGTDTQYF
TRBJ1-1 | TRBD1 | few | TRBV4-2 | TGTGCCAGCAGCAGGACAGGGAACACTGAAGCTTTCTTT | CASSRTGNTEAFF
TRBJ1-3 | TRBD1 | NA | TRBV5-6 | TGTGCCAGCAGCTTCGGACAGGTTGATGGAAACACCATATATTTT | CASSFGQVDGNTIYF
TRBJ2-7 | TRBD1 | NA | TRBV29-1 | TGCAGCGTTAAAGGGGGTAGGGGGCTAGAGCAGTACTTC | CSVKGGRGLEQYF
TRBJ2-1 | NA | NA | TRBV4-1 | TGCGCCAGCAGCCGGTCGGACCAGGAGGAGCAGTTCTTC | CASSRSDQEEQFF
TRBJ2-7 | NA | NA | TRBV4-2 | TGTGCCAGCAGCCAAGAATTCGGGAGCGCGTACTACGAGCAGTACTTC | CASSQEFGSAYYEQYF
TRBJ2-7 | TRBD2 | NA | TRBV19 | TGTGCCAGTAGTATTGGACTAGCGGCCTACGAGCAGTACTTC | CASSIGLAAYEQYF
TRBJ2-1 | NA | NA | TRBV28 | TGTGCCAGCAGCAGCAGGTCCCACAATGAGCAGTTCTTC | CASSSRSHNEQFF
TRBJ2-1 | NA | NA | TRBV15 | TGTGCCACCAACAAACCCGGGACTTCGTACAATGAGCAGTTCTTC | CATNKPGTSYNEQFF
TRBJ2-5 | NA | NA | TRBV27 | TGTGCCAGCAGTCCCGGCCTACGGGAGACCCAGTACTTC | CASSPGLRETQYF
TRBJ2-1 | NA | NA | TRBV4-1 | TGCGCCAGCAGCCCGCCTGGGGGTATCGGGGTTAATGAGCAGTTCTTC | CASSPPGGIGVNEQFF
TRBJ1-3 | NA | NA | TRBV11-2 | TGTGCCAGCAGCTTAGACCGGGGAAACACCATATATTTT | CASSLDRGNTIYF
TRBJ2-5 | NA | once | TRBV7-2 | TGTGCCAGCAGCTTAGAGGTCCAAGAGACCCAGTACTTC | CASSLEVQETQYF
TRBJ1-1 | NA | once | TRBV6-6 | TGTGCCAGCAGTTATTTAGGGATGCCTGAAGCTTTCTTT | CASSYLGMPEAFF
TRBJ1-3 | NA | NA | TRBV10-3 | TGTGCCATCAGTGAGGGGTGGGAGCCAATCTCTGGAAACACCATATATTTT | CAISEGWEPISGNTIYF
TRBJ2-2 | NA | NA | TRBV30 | TGTGCCTGTGGGGAGGGGGCGGCCGGGGAGCTGTTTTTT | CACGEGAAGELFF
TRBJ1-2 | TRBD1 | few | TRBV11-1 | TGTGCCACCCGGACAGGAGGCTATGGCTACACCTTC | CATRTGGYGYTF
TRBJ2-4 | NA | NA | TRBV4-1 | TGCGCCAGCAGCCAAGGCCCTGGGGCAGGGGATGACATTCAGTACTTC | CASSQGPGAGDDIQYF
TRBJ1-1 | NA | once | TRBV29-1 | TGCAGCGTTGGGGATACGAACACTGAAGCTTTCTTT | CSVGDTNTEAFF
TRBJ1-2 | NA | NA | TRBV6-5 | TGTGCCAGCAGTTCCGCGGGGCAGCACTTCTATGGCTACACCTTC | CASSSAGQHFYGYTF
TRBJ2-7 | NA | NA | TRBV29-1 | TGCAGCGTTGGGCAGGGGAACGAGCAGTACTTC | CSVGQGNEQYF
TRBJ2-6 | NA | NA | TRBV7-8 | TGTGCCAGCAGCCAAGGGGGTCTAGCTGGGGCCAACGTCCTGACTTTC | CASSQGGLAGANVLTF
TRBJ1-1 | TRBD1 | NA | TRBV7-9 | TGTGCCAGCAGCAAGACAGGGGGCCAAGGGAGCACTGAAGCTTTCTTT | CASSKTGGQGSTEAFF
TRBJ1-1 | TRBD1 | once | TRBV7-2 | TGTGCCAGCAGCCACGCAGGGGGGGGCACTGAAGCTTTCTTT | CASSHAGGGTEAFF